A selection of T cell receptor beta chains follows, all from one sample in a study of control samples from healthy donors and cancer patients. Data came from immunoSEQ multiplex PCR; TCRdb stores just in-frame clones and leaves some out. This sample has over 65,000 clones, with 70% to 90% found just once. Sequencing was carried out using PBMCs. The receptors were gathered from a woman aged 50 to 60 with colorectal cancer. The CDR3 runs from the conserved cysteine through the conserved F or W. D genes are given only for firm matches. The size of a clone is reported for some rows only, either as once, few or many, or as a class for expanded clones.

j_call: TRBJ2-1
cdr3_length: 16
v_call: TRBV14
clone_size: .
d_call: TRBD2
cdr3_aa: CASSQEVRVAGGLQFF
cdr3_nt: TGTGCCAGCAGCCAAGAGGTTCGGGTAGCGGGGGGACTCCAGTTCTTC

j_call: TRBJ2-2
cdr3_length: 16
v_call: TRBV7-8
clone_size: .
d_call: TRBD2
cdr3_aa: CASSLGLAGVTGELFF
cdr3_nt: TGTGCCAGCAGCCTAGGACTAGCGGGCGTCACCGGGGAGCTGTTTTTT

j_call: TRBJ1-2
cdr3_length: 15
v_call: TRBV3-1/TRBV3-2
clone_size: .
d_call: TRBD1
cdr3_aa: CASSLRQGRPYGYTF
cdr3_nt: TGTGCCAGCAGCCTGCGACAGGGGCGCCCCTATGGCTACACCTTC

j_call: TRBJ1-2
cdr3_length: 13
v_call: TRBV6-2/TRBV6-3
clone_size: .
d_call: .
cdr3_aa: CASSLAGNYGYTF
cdr3_nt: TGTGCCAGCAGTTTAGCAGGAAACTATGGCTACACCTTC

j_call: TRBJ1-6
cdr3_length: 15
v_call: TRBV27
clone_size: .
d_call: TRBD1
cdr3_aa: CASRFRTGGDSPLHF
cdr3_nt: TGTGCCAGCCGATTCAGGACAGGGGGGGATTCACCCCTCCACTTT

j_call: TRBJ2-3
cdr3_length: 16
v_call: TRBV7-2
clone_size: .
d_call: TRBD1
cdr3_aa: CASSLVVDRVTDTQYF
cdr3_nt: TGTGCCAGCAGCTTAGTGGTGGACAGGGTCACAGATACGCAGTATTTT

j_call: TRBJ2-3
cdr3_length: 12
v_call: TRBV9
clone_size: .
d_call: .
cdr3_aa: CASSVTPDTQYF
cdr3_nt: TGTGCCAGCAGCGTAACCCCAGATACGCAGTATTTT

j_call: TRBJ1-5
cdr3_length: 13
v_call: TRBV6-4
clone_size: .
d_call: .
cdr3_aa: CASSDRPNQPQHF
cdr3_nt: TGTGCCAGCAGTGACAGGCCCAATCAGCCCCAGCATTTT

j_call: TRBJ2-1
cdr3_length: 13
v_call: TRBV10-1
clone_size: .
d_call: .
cdr3_aa: CASRVGAENEQFF
cdr3_nt: TGCGCCAGCAGGGTCGGGGCGGAAAATGAGCAGTTCTTC

j_call: TRBJ2-4
cdr3_length: 13
v_call: TRBV5-4
clone_size: .
d_call: TRBD2
cdr3_aa: CASSRSGQGGRYF
cdr3_nt: TGTGCCAGCAGCCGATCGGGTCAGGGAGGGCGCTACTTC

j_call: TRBJ2-2
cdr3_length: 16
v_call: TRBV10-3
clone_size: .
d_call: TRBD2
cdr3_aa: CAIRQLAGVHTGELFF
cdr3_nt: TGTGCCATCAGGCAACTAGCGGGGGTCCACACCGGGGAGCTGTTTTTT

j_call: TRBJ2-1
cdr3_length: 18
v_call: TRBV5-1
clone_size: .
d_call: TRBD2
cdr3_aa: CASSLPGTSGSSYNEQFF
cdr3_nt: TGCGCCAGCAGCTTGCCCGGGACTAGCGGGAGCTCCTACAATGAGCAGTTCTTC

j_call: TRBJ2-1
cdr3_length: 14
v_call: TRBV20-1
clone_size: .
d_call: TRBD2
cdr3_aa: CSASLAGHYNEQFF
cdr3_nt: TGCAGTGCTAGTCTAGCGGGGCATTACAATGAGCAGTTCTTC

j_call: TRBJ1-2
cdr3_length: 12
v_call: TRBV28
clone_size: .
d_call: TRBD1
cdr3_aa: CASSTGGSGYTF
cdr3_nt: TGTGCCAGCAGTACAGGGGGCAGTGGCTACACCTTC

j_call: TRBJ2-3
cdr3_length: 15
v_call: TRBV12-5
clone_size: .
d_call: .
cdr3_aa: CASGRSTQSTDTQYF
cdr3_nt: TGTGCTAGTGGCCGGTCTACCCAGAGCACAGATACGCAGTATTTT

j_call: TRBJ1-5
cdr3_length: 15
v_call: TRBV19
clone_size: .
d_call: .
cdr3_aa: CASSITGLTNQPQHF
cdr3_nt: TGTGCCAGTAGTATAACCGGGCTCACCAATCAGCCCCAGCATTTT

j_call: TRBJ1-3
cdr3_length: 14
v_call: TRBV29-1
clone_size: once
d_call: TRBD1
cdr3_aa: CSVETGGTGNTIYF
cdr3_nt: TGCAGCGTTGAAACAGGGGGAACTGGAAACACCATATATTTT

j_call: TRBJ2-3
cdr3_length: 14
v_call: TRBV5-4
clone_size: .
d_call: .
cdr3_aa: CASSQRNEADTQYF
cdr3_nt: TGTGCCAGCAGCCAACGCAATGAGGCAGATACGCAGTATTTT

j_call: TRBJ2-3
cdr3_length: 14
v_call: TRBV27
clone_size: .
d_call: .
cdr3_aa: CASRQNSGGDTQYF
cdr3_nt: TGTGCCAGCAGGCAAAACTCAGGGGGGGATACGCAGTATTTT

j_call: TRBJ1-2
cdr3_length: 13
v_call: TRBV19
clone_size: once
d_call: TRBD1
cdr3_aa: CASSAQGGYGYTF
cdr3_nt: TGTGCCAGTAGTGCTCAGGGGGGCTATGGCTACACCTTC

j_call: TRBJ1-3
cdr3_length: 15
v_call: TRBV7-2
clone_size: .
d_call: TRBD1
cdr3_aa: CASSPGQGHGNTIYF
cdr3_nt: TGTGCCAGCAGCCCAGGACAGGGCCACGGAAACACCATATATTTT

j_call: TRBJ1-5
cdr3_length: 14
v_call: TRBV7-9
clone_size: .
d_call: .
cdr3_aa: CASSFQLGEQPQHF
cdr3_nt: TGTGCCAGCAGCTTCCAATTGGGGGAGCAGCCCCAGCATTTT

j_call: TRBJ2-3
cdr3_length: 15
v_call: TRBV2
clone_size: .
d_call: TRBD2
cdr3_aa: CASSESGVLTDTQYF
cdr3_nt: TGTGCCAGCAGTGAAAGCGGGGTCTTGACAGATACGCAGTATTTT

j_call: TRBJ1-5
cdr3_length: 12
v_call: TRBV19
clone_size: .
d_call: .
cdr3_aa: CASSPDLGPQHF
cdr3_nt: TGTGCCAGTAGTCCCGATTTGGGGCCCCAGCATTTT

j_call: TRBJ1-6
cdr3_length: 16
v_call: TRBV19
clone_size: .
d_call: TRBD1
cdr3_aa: CASSPSTGGNNSPLHF
cdr3_nt: TGTGCCAGTAGTCCCTCGACAGGGGGGAATAATTCACCCCTCCACTTT

j_call: TRBJ1-1
cdr3_length: 13
v_call: TRBV30
clone_size: few
d_call: TRBD1
cdr3_aa: CAWRTTGITEAFF
cdr3_nt: TGTGCCTGGAGAACGACAGGGATCACTGAAGCTTTCTTT

j_call: TRBJ2-5
cdr3_length: 13
v_call: TRBV11-3
clone_size: .
d_call: TRBD1
cdr3_aa: CASSKGQGRDQYF
cdr3_nt: TGTGCCAGCAGCAAGGGACAGGGAAGGGACCAGTACTTC

j_call: TRBJ1-5
cdr3_length: 14
v_call: TRBV7-9
clone_size: .
d_call: TRBD1
cdr3_aa: CASSTGGSNQPQHF
cdr3_nt: TGTGCCAGCAGCACAGGGGGTAGCAATCAGCCCCAGCATTTT

j_call: TRBJ2-5
cdr3_length: 14
v_call: TRBV25-1
clone_size: .
d_call: .
cdr3_aa: CASSDVGREETQYF
cdr3_nt: TGTGCCAGCAGTGATGTCGGCAGGGAAGAGACCCAGTACTTC

j_call: TRBJ1-2
cdr3_length: 13
v_call: TRBV28
clone_size: .
d_call: .
cdr3_aa: CASSLLQGNGYTF
cdr3_nt: TGTGCCAGCAGTTTACTCCAGGGGAATGGCTACACCTTC

j_call: TRBJ1-1
cdr3_length: 15
v_call: TRBV5-6
clone_size: .
d_call: .
cdr3_aa: CASSLSVRLNTEAFF
cdr3_nt: TGTGCCAGCAGCTTGTCCGTGAGACTGAACACTGAAGCTTTCTTT

j_call: TRBJ2-2
cdr3_length: 16
v_call: TRBV5-1
clone_size: few
d_call: TRBD1
cdr3_aa: CASSSGQGGHTGELFF
cdr3_nt: TGCGCCAGCAGTTCTGGACAGGGGGGGCACACCGGGGAGCTGTTTTTT

j_call: TRBJ1-3
cdr3_length: 12
v_call: TRBV12-5
clone_size: .
d_call: .
cdr3_aa: CASGLPGNTIYF
cdr3_nt: TGTGCTAGTGGTTTGCCTGGAAACACCATATATTTT

j_call: TRBJ1-4
cdr3_length: 15
v_call: TRBV28
clone_size: .
d_call: TRBD1
cdr3_aa: CASSLFGQGMEKLFF
cdr3_nt: TGTGCCAGCAGTTTATTCGGACAGGGAATGGAAAAACTGTTTTTT

j_call: TRBJ2-3
cdr3_length: 16
v_call: TRBV6-5
clone_size: .
d_call: .
cdr3_aa: CASSYSGAKSTDTQYF
cdr3_nt: TGTGCCAGCAGTTACTCTGGGGCAAAAAGCACAGATACGCAGTATTTT

j_call: TRBJ1-5
cdr3_length: 14
v_call: TRBV28
clone_size: .
d_call: .
cdr3_aa: CASSLYGGRTPQHF
cdr3_nt: TGTGCCAGCAGTTTATACGGAGGGCGAACGCCCCAGCATTTT

j_call: TRBJ2-1
cdr3_length: 13
v_call: TRBV5-1
clone_size: .
d_call: TRBD2
cdr3_aa: CASSWTSGYEQFF
cdr3_nt: TGCGCCAGCAGCTGGACTAGCGGGTATGAGCAGTTCTTC

j_call: TRBJ2-1
cdr3_length: 14
v_call: TRBV6-6
clone_size: .
d_call: .
cdr3_aa: CASSYSMVRNEQFF
cdr3_nt: TGTGCCAGCAGTTACTCGATGGTTAGGAATGAGCAGTTCTTC

j_call: TRBJ1-6
cdr3_length: 16
v_call: TRBV27
clone_size: .
d_call: .
cdr3_aa: CASSLTVAADNSPLHF
cdr3_nt: TGTGCCAGCAGTTTGACTGTGGCAGCTGATAATTCACCCCTCCACTTT

j_call: TRBJ1-2
cdr3_length: 16
v_call: TRBV19
clone_size: once
d_call: TRBD1
cdr3_aa: CASSTRGQARGYGYTF
cdr3_nt: TGTGCCAGTAGTACCCGAGGACAGGCTCGGGGCTATGGCTACACCTTC

j_call: TRBJ1-5
cdr3_length: 15
v_call: TRBV18
clone_size: .
d_call: .
cdr3_aa: CASSKQADSNQPQHF
cdr3_nt: TGTGCCAGCTCAAAACAGGCAGATAGCAATCAGCCCCAGCATTTT

j_call: TRBJ1-3
cdr3_length: 15
v_call: TRBV4-3
clone_size: .
d_call: TRBD1
cdr3_aa: CASSRDSLDGNTIYF
cdr3_nt: TGCGCCAGCAGCCGGGACAGCCTAGATGGAAACACCATATATTTT

j_call: TRBJ1-1
cdr3_length: 13
v_call: TRBV27
clone_size: .
d_call: .
cdr3_aa: CASSLRGDTEAFF
cdr3_nt: TGTGCCAGCAGTTTAAGGGGGGACACTGAAGCTTTCTTT

j_call: TRBJ2-3
cdr3_length: 15
v_call: TRBV14
clone_size: .
d_call: TRBD2
cdr3_aa: CASSRVRGGTDTQYF
cdr3_nt: TGTGCCAGCAGCCGCGTTCGGGGGGGCACAGATACGCAGTATTTT

j_call: TRBJ1-3
cdr3_length: 15
v_call: TRBV3-1/TRBV3-2
clone_size: few
d_call: TRBD1
cdr3_aa: CASSPQGVGGNTIYF
cdr3_nt: TGTGCCAGCAGCCCGCAGGGGGTCGGGGGAAACACCATATATTTT

j_call: TRBJ2-1
cdr3_length: 15
v_call: TRBV5-8
clone_size: .
d_call: TRBD1
cdr3_aa: CASSFRDRGYNEQFF
cdr3_nt: TGTGCCAGCAGCTTCCGGGACAGGGGGTACAATGAGCAGTTCTTC

j_call: TRBJ2-2
cdr3_length: 13
v_call: TRBV6-2/TRBV6-3
clone_size: .
d_call: .
cdr3_aa: CASSPPVSGELFF
cdr3_nt: TGTGCCAGCAGCCCTCCCGTTAGCGGGGAGCTGTTTTTT

j_call: TRBJ2-1
cdr3_length: 15
v_call: TRBV24-1
clone_size: .
d_call: .
cdr3_aa: CATSDVRGDPRRQFF
cdr3_nt: TGTGCCACCAGTGATGTAAGGGGAGATCCGCGCAGGCAGTTCTTC

j_call: TRBJ2-3
cdr3_length: 15
v_call: TRBV3-1/TRBV3-2
clone_size: .
d_call: .
cdr3_aa: CASSQAGRVADTQYF
cdr3_nt: TGTGCCAGCAGCCAAGCGGGTAGGGTGGCAGATACGCAGTATTTT

j_call: TRBJ2-2
cdr3_length: 16
v_call: TRBV2
clone_size: .
d_call: TRBD1
cdr3_aa: CASRGQAYISARELFF
cdr3_nt: TGTGCCAGCAGGGGACAGGCTTATATCTCCGCCCGGGAGCTGTTTTTT

j_call: TRBJ2-1
cdr3_length: 13
v_call: TRBV4-3
clone_size: .
d_call: .
cdr3_aa: CASSHAAGNEQFF
cdr3_nt: TGCGCCAGCAGCCATGCGGCGGGCAATGAGCAGTTCTTC